The clone carrying this T cell receptor (beta chain) was seen many times. The antigen is unknown. 5'RACE template switching added a universal primer site and UMIs to TCR cDNA. TCRdb reprocessed the 5' RACE reads via MiXCR and lists one record per CDR3 protein. The table includes some 220,000 distinct CDR3 sequences, less than 3.5% detected once. These data come from a study of T cells after yellow fever vaccination. Study summary: SMART-Seq v4 Ultra Low Input served to prepare low-cell-number fractions.

Broader study findings: Bulk-population clonotypes that are abundant could appear as contaminants in FACS-sorted repertoires.

The CDR3 runs to 15 residues. The germline CDR1 and CDR2 sequences are SGHTA and FQGNSA. V lost 2 bases, J lost 10 bases, and 15 bases lay in between. This receptor was taken from a man younger than 35 who received the YFV17D yellow fever vaccine. The rearrangement joins TRBV7-2 to TRBJ1-6; D might be TRBD1 (6 bases). The sample in question was CD4+ T cells sorted from PBMCs, obtained 10 days after the yellow fever booster vaccination. The CDR3 reads CASSLSQGVLSPLHF. In DNA, the CDR3 is TGTGCCAGCAGCTTATCACAGGGTGTCTTATCACCCCTCCACTTT.